The 20 T cell receptor beta chains in this list originate from one sample, sequenced in a study of T cells expressing NK-cell markers. TCRdb re-called the 5' RACE reads and catalogs CDR3 proteins one per entry, DNA excluded. The listing records 250,000 to 300,000 distinct CDR3 sequences. The sequenced sample consisted of blood T cells: a sorted CD56 or NKG2C T cell subset, CD4+ or CD8+ T cells, or bulk PBMC T cells (not recorded which). These receptors were taken from a young man in good health.

The genes are TRBV12-3 or TRBV12-4 and TRBJ2-7; TCRdb picks TRBD2, but there is no DNA to check that call. The CDR3 runs 14 residues. This chain's CDR3 is CASSLKAGDVEQYF.

The rearrangement links TRBV10-3 to TRBJ2-1. Per the germline V gene, CDR1 is ENHRY and CDR2 is SYGVKD. The CDR3 covers 15 residues. This CDR3 reads CAISDITGSYNEQFF.

This chain uses TRBV11-2 with TRBJ2-1; the D call of TRBD1 rests on TCRdb alone, since no DNA is present to check it. The CDR3 consists of 14 residues. Germline V gene sequence: CDR1 SGHAT, CDR2 FQNNGV. The CDR3 reads CASSLDPRTSEQFF.

The chain links TRBV7-8 to TRBJ2-1; TCRdb picks TRBD2, but there is no DNA to check that call. Germline CDR1 is SGHVS and CDR2 is FQNEAQ. This CDR3 region has 16 residues. The CDR3 sequence is CASSLWRTSGKDEQFF.

The chain employs TRBV10-2 and TRBJ1-3. CDR1 is WSHSY, CDR2 SAAADI, per germline. The CDR3 is 13 residues long. CDR3 residues: CASSVGPSNTIYF.

The chain couples TRBV13 to TRBJ2-3. The CDR3 contains 15 residues. Germline V gene sequence: CDR1 PRHDT, CDR2 FYEKMQ (reference sequence). CDR3 loop: CASSLSQPASDTQYF.

This chain connects TRBV6-1 to TRBJ2-1; TCRdb names TRBD2, which stays unverified in the absence of DNA. CDR3 size: 16 residues. CDR1 and CDR2 (germline): MNHNS, SASEGT. The CDR3 reads CASILHRLAYSNEQFF.

The chain combines TRBV29-1 with TRBJ1-1; TCRdb picks TRBD1, but there is no DNA to check that call. Germline CDR1 SQVTM, CDR2 ANQGSEA. This CDR3 has 12 amino acids. CDR3 sequence: CSGDRGGAEAFF. The variable domain in full, completed from reference TRBV29-1 and TRBJ1-1, reads SAVISQKPSRDICQRGTSLTIQCQVDSQVTMMFWYRQQPGQSLTLIATANQGSEATYESGFVIDKFPISRPNLTFSTLTVSNMSPEDSSIYLCSGDRGGAEAFFGQGTRLTVV.

CDR3 loop: CASSEEALAIQETQYF. This chain uses TRBV6-1 with TRBJ2-5; TCRdb gives TRBD2 as the D gene, but with no DNA this cannot be confirmed. The V gene's germline CDR1 is MNHNS and CDR2 SASEGT. This CDR3 comprises 16 residues.

The chain combines TRBV7-6 with TRBJ2-3; TCRdb's D call of TRBD1 is untestable without DNA. CDR3 size: 16 residues. The germline CDR1 and CDR2 sequences are SGHVS and FNYEAQ. The CDR3 sequence is CASSLTHRGDGDTQYF.

The genes are TRBV9 and TRBJ2-1; TCRdb's D call of TRBD1 is untestable without DNA. The CDR3 covers 15 residues. Germline V gives CDR1 SGDLS, CDR2 YYNGEE. The CDR3: CASSASTGIYNEQFF.

This chain uses TRBV20-1 with TRBJ2-1; no DNA is available, so the TRBD1 call from TCRdb remains unchecked. The CDR3 length is 15 residues. Germline V lookup: CDR1 DFQATT, CDR2 SNEGSKA (reference sequence). CDR3 region: CSARGTRIPYNEQFF.

V gene TRBV10-3 combines with J gene TRBJ2-1; without DNA, the TCRdb call of TRBD2 cannot be checked. Germline CDR1 reads ENHRY; CDR2 reads SYGVKD. The CDR3 runs to 16 residues. This chain's CDR3 is CAISEGLAGGPNEQFF.

The chain recombines TRBV6-5 with TRBJ2-6; TCRdb calls TRBD2, which cannot be checked without DNA. The germline V gene has CDR1 MNHEY and CDR2 SVGAGI. CDR3 size: 15 residues. CDR3 region: CASSYPLPAANVLTF.

The gene calls are TRBV28 and TRBJ2-2; the D gene TCRdb calls, TRBD2, cannot be checked with no DNA. This CDR3 has 13 residues. Germline CDR1 and CDR2: MDHEN and SYDVKM. CDR3 protein: CASKTRLTGELFF.

The CDR3 loop is CASSFRRGPYEQYF. The chain has TRBV12-3 or TRBV12-4 and TRBJ2-7; the TCRdb D gene call, TRBD2, has no DNA to confirm it. This CDR3 is 14 amino acids long.

The chain couples TRBV12-3 or TRBV12-4 to TRBJ2-2; TCRdb names TRBD1, which stays unverified in the absence of DNA. The CDR3 is 17 amino acids. The CDR3 is CASSKGRGLPSTGELFF.

The rearrangement links TRBV5-5 to TRBJ2-1; TCRdb's D call, TRBD2, is unchecked because there is no DNA. This CDR3 has 15 amino acids. Germline V gene lookup returns CDR1 SGHKS and CDR2 YYEKEE (reference sequence). CDR3 in amino acids: CASSLAGAEYNEQFF.

The CDR3 here is CAISAGIYNEQFF. The V and J genes are TRBV10-3 and TRBJ2-1. The CDR3 is made up of 13 amino acids. CDR1 and CDR2 from the germline V gene are ENHRY and SYGVKD.

This sequence joins TRBV14 and TRBJ2-4. Germline V gives CDR1 SGHDN, CDR2 FVKESK. This CDR3 region has 13 residues. The CDR3 protein is CASSQNQLVIQYF.